This entry lists 15 T cell receptor beta chains sequenced from one sample in a study of PD-1 blockade in classical Hodgkin lymphoma. The time point here: cycle 4 day 1 (C4D1), after six to seven weeks of nivolumab. Every single patient, without exception, relapsed after autologous stem cell transplantation, and brentuximab vedotin exposure varied. Libraries were prepared by immunoSEQ multiplex PCR; TCRdb keeps only in-frame clonotypes and omits some of them. The sample records tens of thousands of clones, about 90% being singletons. Sequenced here: peripheral blood mononuclear cells (PBMCs), sampled before the fourth cycle of nivolumab. The receptor source for this set is a human donor with classical Hodgkin lymphoma.

This clone was seen only a few times. The chain carries TRBV7-6 and TRBJ1-2; D call uncertain. CDR1 and CDR2 from the germline V gene are SGHVS and FNYEAQ. The CDR3 is made up of 17 amino acids. Trimming left V 1 base short and J 6 bases short, with 21 bases between. CDR3 sequence reads: CASSLVALHTYPDGYTF. The CDR3 DNA is TGTGCCAGCAGCTTAGTTGCTCTTCACACCTATCCGGATGGCTACACCTTC.

The rearrangement links TRBV15 to TRBJ2-7, with no clear D. Germline V gene lookup returns CDR1 LNHNV and CDR2 YYDKDF (reference sequence). CDR3 size: 12 residues. Trimming shortened V by 5 bases and J by 4 bases, and 9 bases separated the two germline ends. CDR3: CATSGVTYEQYF. In nucleotides, the CDR3 is TGTGCCACCAGCGGTGTGACGTACGAGCAGTACTTC.

The genes are TRBV5-1 and TRBJ2-1, with D uncertain. V gave up 7 bases and J gave up 5 bases, with 13 bases separating them. The CDR3 covers 13 residues. Germline loops: CDR1 SGHRS, CDR2 YFSETQ. CDR3 nucleotides: TGCGCCAGCTCCTATCAAGGAGACAATGAGCAGTTCTTC. This sequence encodes CASSYQGDNEQFF. The full variable domain, in which reference TRBV5-1 and TRBJ2-1 provide the parts outside the CDR3, is KAGVTQTPRYLIKTRGQQVTLSCSPISGHRSVSWYQQTPGQGLQFLFEYFSETQRNKGNFPGRFSGRQFSNSRSEMNVSTLELGDSALYLCASSYQGDNEQFFGPGTRLTVL.

The CDR3 sequence: CASSPGTNTIYF. Written as DNA, the CDR3 is TGTGCCAGCTCACCTGGGACCAACACCATATATTTT. V gene TRBV18 combines with J gene TRBJ1-3, with a possible D match to TRBD1 (5 bases). The germline gives CDR1 KGHSH, CDR2 LQKENI. The germline V and J ends were trimmed by 3 bases and 7 bases, with 7 bases remaining between them. The CDR3 spans 12 residues.

This clone was recorded only once. J is TRBJ1-1 and V is TRBV6-6; D remains ambiguous. The V end was cut by 8 bases, the J end by 2 bases, with 12 bases between. Germline values: CDR1 MNHNY, CDR2 SVGAGI (reference sequence). The CDR3 extends over 13 amino acids. CDR3 DNA sequence: TGTGCCAGCCTCGTGGGGTATAACACTGAAGCTTTCTTT. Translated, it gives CASLVGYNTEAFF.

The chain has TRBV18 and TRBJ1-2; unclear D gene. Looked up from germline, CDR1 is KGHSH and CDR2 is LQKENI. The V gene lost 3 bases and the J gene lost 4 bases, with 12 bases spanning the gap. CDR3 length: 14 residues. CDR3 amino acids: CASSPTEVSYGYTF. The CDR3 DNA follows: TGTGCCAGCTCACCTACCGAAGTGAGCTATGGCTACACCTTC. Full variable domain (rest looked up from reference TRBV18 and TRBJ1-2): NAGVMQNPRHLVRRRGQEARLRCSPMKGHSHVYWYRQLPEEGLKFMVYLQKENIIDESGMPKERFSAEFPKEGPSILRIQQVVRGDSAAYFCASSPTEVSYGYTFGSGTRLTVV.

The chain couples TRBV30 to TRBJ2-7, with D perhaps matching TRBD2 (5 bases). The CDR3 runs 14 residues. Germline V CDR1 and CDR2: GTSNPN, SVGIG (reference sequence). Deletions cut 2 bases from V and 0 bases from J, with 11 bases between. CDR3 DNA sequence: TGTGCCTGGAGTTTTAGCGTGGCCTCCTACGAGCAGTACTTC. This encodes CAWSFSVASYEQYF. The whole variable domain, remainder taken from reference TRBV30 and TRBJ2-7, is SQTIHQWPATLVQPVGSPLSLECTVEGTSNPNLYWYRQAAGRGLQLLFYSVGIGQISSEVPQNLSASRPQDRQFILSSKKLLLSDSGFYLCAWSFSVASYEQYFGPGTRLTVT.

This chain connects TRBV2 to TRBJ2-1, with 7 bases identical to TRBD1. Germline V gene sequence: CDR1 SNHLY, CDR2 FYNNEI. This CDR3 has 14 amino acids. The ends lost 6 bases at V and 8 bases at J; junction bases unmatched: 10. CDR3 in DNA: TGTGCCAGCAGCGATCCACTACAGGGGCATGAGCAGTTCTTC. Translating gives CASSDPLQGHEQFF. The full variable domain, rest sourced from reference TRBV2 and TRBJ2-1, is EPEVTQTPSHQVTQMGQEVILRCVPISNHLYFYWYRQILGQKVEFLVSFYNNEISEKSEIFDDQFSVERPDGSNFTLKIRSTKLEDSAMYFCASSDPLQGHEQFFGPGTRLTVL.

The rearrangement joins TRBV10-3 to TRBJ2-1, with TRBD2 matching over 9 bases. Germline V lookup: CDR1 ENHRY, CDR2 SYGVKD. The length of the CDR3 is 16 residues. J gave up 6 bases and V 0 bases, and 6 bases lay outside the gene matches. CDR3 amino acids: CAISESGGGAPNEQFF. CDR3 sequence (DNA): TGTGCCATCAGTGAGTCGGGCGGGGGGGCCCCCAATGAGCAGTTCTTC.

The chain carries TRBV5-4 and TRBJ1-1, with no clear D. Trimming stripped 5 bases from V and 3 bases from J, with 11 bases between. The germline gives CDR1 SGHNT, CDR2 YYREEE (reference sequence). This CDR3 comprises 13 residues. The CDR3 DNA reads as TGTGCCAGCAGACCACGGTGGGACACTGAAGCTTTCTTT. This sequence encodes CASRPRWDTEAFF.

This clone appeared once. The chain recombines TRBV10-3 with TRBJ2-1, with D tentatively TRBD2 (6 bases). Germline-derived CDR1 and CDR2 are ENHRY and SYGVKD. V was cut by 8 bases and J by 8 bases, with 7 bases left in between. CDR3 length: 10 amino acids. This CDR3 reads CAIGGDEQFF. CDR3 bases: TGTGCCATCGGAGGGGATGAGCAGTTCTTC.

V and J are TRBV13 and TRBJ1-4; no clear D. The CDR3 has 14 amino acids. The ends were cut back, 4 bases at V and 5 bases at J, with 11 bases in the middle. CDR1 is PRHDT and CDR2 is FYEKMQ in the germline V gene (reference sequence). The CDR3 reads CASSSQEWNEKLFF. The CDR3 DNA follows: TGTGCCAGCAGCTCTCAAGAGTGGAATGAAAAACTGTTTTTT.

The chain joins TRBV5-1 to TRBJ1-5; D perhaps matches TRBD1 (6 bases). V lost 0 bases to trimming and J lost 4 bases, with 11 bases between them. Per germline, CDR1 SGHRS and CDR2 YFSETQ. This CDR3 contains 15 residues. The CDR3 is CASSLGAGVNQPQHF. The CDR3 DNA follows: TGCGCCAGCAGCTTGGGGGCAGGGGTGAATCAGCCCCAGCATTTT.

Only a few counts were recorded for this clone. The chain couples TRBV30 to TRBJ1-2, with D unclear. The germline V gene encodes CDR1 GTSNPN and CDR2 SVGIG (reference sequence). The CDR3 has 11 amino acids. The germline V and J ends were trimmed by 6 bases and 7 bases, with 12 bases remaining between them. DNA of the CDR3: TGTGCCTGCCCGCCCAGAGGTGGCTACACCTTC. This translates into CACPPRGGYTF.

The chain uses TRBV6-1 and TRBJ1-4; 8 bases agree with TRBD1. The CDR3 has 14 amino acids. V lost 6 bases to trimming and J lost 11 bases; unmatched junction nucleotides: 11. The germline gives CDR1 MNHNS, CDR2 SASEGT. CDR3 DNA: TGTGCCAGCAGACTAGGACAGGGAGTAATGAAACTGTTTTTT. Residues: CASRLGQGVMKLFF.